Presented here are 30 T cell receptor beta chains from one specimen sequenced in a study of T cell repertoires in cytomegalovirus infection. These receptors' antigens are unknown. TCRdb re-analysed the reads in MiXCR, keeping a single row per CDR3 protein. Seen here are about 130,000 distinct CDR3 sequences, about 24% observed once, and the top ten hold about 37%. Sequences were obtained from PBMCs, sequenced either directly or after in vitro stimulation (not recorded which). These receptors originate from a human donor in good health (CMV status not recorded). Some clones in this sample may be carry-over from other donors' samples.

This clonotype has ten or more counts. The CDR3 here is CASSFRNEKLFF. CDR3 DNA: TGTGCCAGCAGTTTCCGCAATGAAAAACTGTTTTTT. V usage is TRBV28 and J usage is TRBJ1-4; D remains ambiguous. The V end lost 3 bases, the J end lost 5 bases, and 4 bases lay between the germline ends. Per the germline V gene, CDR1 is MDHEN and CDR2 is SYDVKM. CDR3 size: 12 residues.

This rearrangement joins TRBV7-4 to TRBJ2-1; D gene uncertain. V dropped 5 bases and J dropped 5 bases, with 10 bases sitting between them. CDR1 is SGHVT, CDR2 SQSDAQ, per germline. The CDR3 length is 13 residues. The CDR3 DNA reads TGTGCCAGCAGCCTCGATACAGACAATGAGCAGTTCTTC. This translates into CASSLDTDNEQFF.

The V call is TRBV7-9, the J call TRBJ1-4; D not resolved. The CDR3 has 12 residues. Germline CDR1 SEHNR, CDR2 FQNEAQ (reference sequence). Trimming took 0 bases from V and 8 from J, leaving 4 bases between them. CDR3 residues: CASSLAREKLFF. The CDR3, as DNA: TGTGCCAGCAGCTTAGCGAGGGAAAAACTGTTTTTT.

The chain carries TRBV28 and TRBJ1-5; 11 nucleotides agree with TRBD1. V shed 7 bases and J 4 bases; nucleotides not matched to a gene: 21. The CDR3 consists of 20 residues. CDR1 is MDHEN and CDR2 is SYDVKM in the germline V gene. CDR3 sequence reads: CASILGIGFGTGGSNQPQHF. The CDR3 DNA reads TGTGCCAGCATCCTTGGGATTGGTTTCGGGACAGGGGGTTCTAATCAGCCCCAGCATTTT.

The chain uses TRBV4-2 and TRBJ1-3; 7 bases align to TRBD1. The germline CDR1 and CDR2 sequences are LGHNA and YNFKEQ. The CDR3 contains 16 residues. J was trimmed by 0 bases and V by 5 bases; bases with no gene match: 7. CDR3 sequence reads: CASSATTGRSGNTIYF. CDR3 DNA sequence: TGTGCCAGCAGCGCAACGACAGGGCGCTCTGGAAACACCATATATTTT.

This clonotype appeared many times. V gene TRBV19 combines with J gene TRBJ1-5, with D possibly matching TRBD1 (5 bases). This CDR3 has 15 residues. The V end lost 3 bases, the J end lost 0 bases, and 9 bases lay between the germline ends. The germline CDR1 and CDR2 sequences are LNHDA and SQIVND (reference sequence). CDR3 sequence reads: CASSIGAHSNQPQHF. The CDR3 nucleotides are TGTGCCAGTAGTATTGGGGCACATAGCAATCAGCCCCAGCATTTT.

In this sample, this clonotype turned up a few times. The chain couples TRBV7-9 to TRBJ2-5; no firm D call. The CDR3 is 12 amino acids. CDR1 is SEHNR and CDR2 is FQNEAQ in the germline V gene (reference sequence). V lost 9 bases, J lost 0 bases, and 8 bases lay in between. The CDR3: CASDLDQETQYF. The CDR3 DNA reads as TGTGCCAGTGACTTAGACCAAGAGACCCAGTACTTC.

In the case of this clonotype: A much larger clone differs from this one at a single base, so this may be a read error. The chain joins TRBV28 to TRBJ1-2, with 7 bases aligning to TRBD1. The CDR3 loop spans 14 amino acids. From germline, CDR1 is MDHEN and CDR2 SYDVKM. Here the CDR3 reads CAGSSTGIRDGYTF. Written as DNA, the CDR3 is TGTGCCGGCAGTTCGACAGGGATAAGGGATGGCTACACCTTC.

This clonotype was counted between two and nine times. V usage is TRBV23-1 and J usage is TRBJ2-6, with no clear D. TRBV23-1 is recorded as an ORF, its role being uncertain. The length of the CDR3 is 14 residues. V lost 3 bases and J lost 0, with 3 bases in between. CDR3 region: CASSQISGANVLTF. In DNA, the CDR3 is TGCGCCAGCAGTCAGATCTCTGGGGCCAACGTCCTGACTTTC.

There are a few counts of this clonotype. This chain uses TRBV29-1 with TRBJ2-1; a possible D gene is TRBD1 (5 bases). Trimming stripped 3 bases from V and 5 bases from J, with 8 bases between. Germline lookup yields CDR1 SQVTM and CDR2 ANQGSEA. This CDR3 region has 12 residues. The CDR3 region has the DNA TGCAGCGTTGACAGGGTAGACAATGAGCAGTTCTTC. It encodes CSVDRVDNEQFF.

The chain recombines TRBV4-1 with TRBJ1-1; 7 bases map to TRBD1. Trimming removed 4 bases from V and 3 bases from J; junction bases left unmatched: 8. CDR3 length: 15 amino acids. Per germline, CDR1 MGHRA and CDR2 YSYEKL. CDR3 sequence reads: CASSPHSDRYTEAFF. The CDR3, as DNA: TGCGCCAGCAGCCCCCACTCGGACAGGTACACTGAAGCTTTCTTT.

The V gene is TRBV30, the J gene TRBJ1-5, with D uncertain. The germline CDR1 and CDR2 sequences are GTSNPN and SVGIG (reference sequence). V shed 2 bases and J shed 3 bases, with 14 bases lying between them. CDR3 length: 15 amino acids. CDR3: CAWSQPRFFNQPQHF. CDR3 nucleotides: TGTGCCTGGAGTCAACCCAGGTTTTTCAATCAGCCCCAGCATTTT. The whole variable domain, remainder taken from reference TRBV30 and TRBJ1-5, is SQTIHQWPATLVQPVGSPLSLECTVEGTSNPNLYWYRQAAGRGLQLLFYSVGIGQISSEVPQNLSASRPQDRQFILSSKKLLLSDSGFYLCAWSQPRFFNQPQHFGDGTRLSIL.

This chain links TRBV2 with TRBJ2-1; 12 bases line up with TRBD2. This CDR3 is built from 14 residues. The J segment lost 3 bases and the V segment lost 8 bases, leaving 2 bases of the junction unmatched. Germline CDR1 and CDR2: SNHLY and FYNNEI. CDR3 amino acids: CASGGLAGYNEQFF. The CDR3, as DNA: TGTGCCAGCGGGGGACTAGCGGGCTACAATGAGCAGTTCTTC.

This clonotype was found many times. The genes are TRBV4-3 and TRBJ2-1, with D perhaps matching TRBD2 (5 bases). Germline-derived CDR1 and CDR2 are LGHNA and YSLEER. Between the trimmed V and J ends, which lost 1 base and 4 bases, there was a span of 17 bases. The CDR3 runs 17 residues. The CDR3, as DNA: TGCGCCAGCAGCCAAGGTGCCATTTGGACTGATTACAATGAGCAGTTCTTC. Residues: CASSQGAIWTDYNEQFF.

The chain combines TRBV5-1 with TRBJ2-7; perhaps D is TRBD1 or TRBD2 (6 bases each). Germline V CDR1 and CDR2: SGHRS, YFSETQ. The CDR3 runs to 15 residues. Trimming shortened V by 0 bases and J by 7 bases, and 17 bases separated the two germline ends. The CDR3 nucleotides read TGCGCCAGCAGCTTGGACGGGGGCCACTTCCTAGAGCAGTACGTC. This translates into CASSLDGGHFLEQYV.

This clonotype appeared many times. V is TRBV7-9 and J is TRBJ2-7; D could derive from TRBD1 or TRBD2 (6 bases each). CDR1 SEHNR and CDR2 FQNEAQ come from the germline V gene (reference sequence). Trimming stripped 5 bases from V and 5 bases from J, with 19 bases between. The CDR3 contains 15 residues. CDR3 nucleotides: TGTGCCAGCAGCGTTAGCGGCGGACAGAGGGACGAGCAGTACTTC. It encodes CASSVSGGQRDEQYF.

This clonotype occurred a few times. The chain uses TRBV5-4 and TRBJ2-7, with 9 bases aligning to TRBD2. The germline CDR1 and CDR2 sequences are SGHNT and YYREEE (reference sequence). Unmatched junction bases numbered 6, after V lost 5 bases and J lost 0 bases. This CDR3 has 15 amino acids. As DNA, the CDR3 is TGTGCCAGCAGTACCGGGACTAGCAGCTCCTACGAGCAGTACTTC. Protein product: CASSTGTSSSYEQYF.

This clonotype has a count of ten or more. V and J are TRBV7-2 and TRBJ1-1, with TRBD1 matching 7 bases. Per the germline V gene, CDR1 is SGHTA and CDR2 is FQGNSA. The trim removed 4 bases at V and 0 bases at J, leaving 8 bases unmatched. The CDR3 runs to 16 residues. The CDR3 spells CASSWGTVLMNTEAFF. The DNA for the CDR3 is TGTGCCAGCAGCTGGGGGACAGTTCTTATGAACACTGAAGCTTTCTTT.

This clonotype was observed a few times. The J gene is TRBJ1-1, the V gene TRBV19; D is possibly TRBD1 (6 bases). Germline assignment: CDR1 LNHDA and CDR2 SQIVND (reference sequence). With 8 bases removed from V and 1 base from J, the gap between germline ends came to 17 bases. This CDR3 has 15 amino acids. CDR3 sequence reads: CASWDWGGRNTEAFF. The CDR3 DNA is TGTGCCAGTTGGGATTGGGGGGGCAGGAACACTGAAGCTTTCTTT.

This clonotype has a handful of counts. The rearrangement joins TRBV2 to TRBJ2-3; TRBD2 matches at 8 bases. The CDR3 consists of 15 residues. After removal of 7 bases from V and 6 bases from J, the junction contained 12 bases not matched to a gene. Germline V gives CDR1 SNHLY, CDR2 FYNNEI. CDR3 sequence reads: CASTKAGGPPDTQYF. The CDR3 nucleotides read TGTGCCAGCACTAAGGCGGGAGGCCCCCCGGATACGCAGTATTTT.

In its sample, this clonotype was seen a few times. Written as DNA, the CDR3 is TGTGCCAGCAGCTTAACTTCAGGGACTAGCAATGAGCAGTTCTTC. Its translation: CASSLTSGTSNEQFF. The chain couples TRBV7-3 to TRBJ2-1; 8 bases agree with TRBD2. Germline CDR1 reads SGHTA; CDR2 reads FQGTGA. The CDR3 loop spans 15 amino acids. After removal of 0 bases from V and 6 bases from J, the junction contained 4 bases not matched to a gene.

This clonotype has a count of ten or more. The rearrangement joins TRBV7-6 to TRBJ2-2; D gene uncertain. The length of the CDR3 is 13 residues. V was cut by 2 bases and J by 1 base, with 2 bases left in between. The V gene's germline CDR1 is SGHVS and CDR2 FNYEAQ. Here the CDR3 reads CASSLLNTGELFF. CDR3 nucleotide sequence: TGTGCCAGCAGCTTATTGAACACCGGGGAGCTGTTTTTT.

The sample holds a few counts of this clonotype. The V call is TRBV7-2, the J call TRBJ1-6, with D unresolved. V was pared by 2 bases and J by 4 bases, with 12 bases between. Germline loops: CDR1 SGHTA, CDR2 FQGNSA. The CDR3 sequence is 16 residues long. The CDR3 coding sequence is TGTGCCAGCAGCTTACAGTCAGCCTTATATAATTCACCCCTCCACTTT. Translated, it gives CASSLQSALYNSPLHF. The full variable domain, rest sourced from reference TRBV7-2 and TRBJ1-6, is GAGVSQSPSNKVTEKGKDVELRCDPISGHTALYWYRQSLGQGLEFLIYFQGNSAPDKSGLPSDRFSAERTGGSVSTLTIQRTQQEDSAVYLCASSLQSALYNSPLHFGNGTRLTVT.

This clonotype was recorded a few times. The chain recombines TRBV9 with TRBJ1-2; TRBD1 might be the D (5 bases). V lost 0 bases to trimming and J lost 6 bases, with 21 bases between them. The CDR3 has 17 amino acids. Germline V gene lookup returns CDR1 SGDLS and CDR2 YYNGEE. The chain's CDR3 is CASSVGATGIQGDGYTF. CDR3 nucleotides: TGTGCCAGCAGCGTAGGGGCCACGGGAATCCAGGGAGATGGCTACACCTTC.

The CDR3 spells CASKNGLGGHNEQFF. The CDR3 DNA sequence: TGTGCCAGCAAGAATGGACTAGGGGGGCACAATGAGCAGTTCTTC. This chain joins TRBV9 and TRBJ2-1; D possibly corresponds to TRBD2 (7 bases). This CDR3 has 15 residues. The V gene lost 6 bases and the J gene lost 5 bases, with 18 bases spanning the gap. Germline-derived CDR1 and CDR2 are SGDLS and YYNGEE.

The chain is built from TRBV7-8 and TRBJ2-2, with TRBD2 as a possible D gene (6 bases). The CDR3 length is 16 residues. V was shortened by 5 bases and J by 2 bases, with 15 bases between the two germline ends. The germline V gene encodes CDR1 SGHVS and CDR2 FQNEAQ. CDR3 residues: CASSLEGLVNTGELFF. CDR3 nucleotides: TGTGCCAGCAGCCTGGAGGGCCTAGTTAACACCGGGGAGCTGTTTTTT.

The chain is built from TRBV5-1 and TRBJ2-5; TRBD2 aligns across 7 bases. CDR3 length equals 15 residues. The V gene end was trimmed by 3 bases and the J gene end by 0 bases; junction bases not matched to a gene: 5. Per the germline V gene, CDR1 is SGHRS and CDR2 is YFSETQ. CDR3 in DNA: TGCGCCAGCAGCTCGTTTACTAGCGACCAAGAGACCCAGTACTTC. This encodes CASSSFTSDQETQYF.

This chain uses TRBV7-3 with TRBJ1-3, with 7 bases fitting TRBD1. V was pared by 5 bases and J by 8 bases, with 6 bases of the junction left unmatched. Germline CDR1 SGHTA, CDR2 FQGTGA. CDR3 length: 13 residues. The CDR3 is CASSARTGDTIYF. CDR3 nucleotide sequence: TGTGCCAGCAGCGCCCGGACAGGCGACACCATATATTTT.

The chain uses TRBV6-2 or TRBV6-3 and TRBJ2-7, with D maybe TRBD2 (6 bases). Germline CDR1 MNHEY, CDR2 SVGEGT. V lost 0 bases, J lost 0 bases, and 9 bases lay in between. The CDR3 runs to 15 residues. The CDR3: CASSYSGLTSYEQYV. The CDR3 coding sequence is TGTGCCAGCAGTTACTCAGGACTAACCTCCTACGAGCAGTACGTC.

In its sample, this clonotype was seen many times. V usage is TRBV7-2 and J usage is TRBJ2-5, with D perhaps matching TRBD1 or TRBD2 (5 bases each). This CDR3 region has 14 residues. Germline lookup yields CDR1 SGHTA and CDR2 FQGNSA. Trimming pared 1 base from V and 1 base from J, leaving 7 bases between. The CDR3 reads CASSLGGSQETQYF. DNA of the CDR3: TGTGCCAGCAGCTTAGGGGGGTCCCAAGAGACCCAGTACTTC. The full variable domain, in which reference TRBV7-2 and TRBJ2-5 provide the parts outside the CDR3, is GAGVSQSPSNKVTEKGKDVELRCDPISGHTALYWYRQSLGQGLEFLIYFQGNSAPDKSGLPSDRFSAERTGGSVSTLTIQRTQQEDSAVYLCASSLGGSQETQYFGPGTRLLVL.